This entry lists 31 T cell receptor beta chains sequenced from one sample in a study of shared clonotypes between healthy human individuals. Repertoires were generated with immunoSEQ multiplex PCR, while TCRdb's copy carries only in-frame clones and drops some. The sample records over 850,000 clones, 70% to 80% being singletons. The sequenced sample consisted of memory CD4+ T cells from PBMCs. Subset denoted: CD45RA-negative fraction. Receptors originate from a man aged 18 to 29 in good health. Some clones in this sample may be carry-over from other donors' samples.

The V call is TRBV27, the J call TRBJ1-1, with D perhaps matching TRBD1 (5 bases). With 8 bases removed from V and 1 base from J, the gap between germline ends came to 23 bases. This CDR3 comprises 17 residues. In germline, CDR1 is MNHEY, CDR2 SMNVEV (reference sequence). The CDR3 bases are TGTGCCAGCGGGGCGGGCGGCCGTCGGTGGGGGAACACTGAAGCTTTCTTT. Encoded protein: CASGAGGRRWGNTEAFF.

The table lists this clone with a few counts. The CDR3 loop reads CASSLEETPRDEQYF. CDR3 coding DNA: TGTGCCAGCAGTTTGGAGGAGACCCCTCGGGACGAGCAGTACTTC. The chain combines TRBV28 with TRBJ2-7, with a weak D call TRBD2 (5 bases). The CDR3 extends over 15 amino acids. Per germline, CDR1 MDHEN and CDR2 SYDVKM. V lost 3 bases and J 5 bases, leaving 17 bases between the germline ends.

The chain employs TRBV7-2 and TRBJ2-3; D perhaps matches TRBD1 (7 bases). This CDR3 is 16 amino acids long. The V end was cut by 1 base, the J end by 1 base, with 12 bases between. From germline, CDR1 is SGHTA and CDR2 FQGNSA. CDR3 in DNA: TGTGCCAGCAGCTTAGGGGGGGACAGCCGCACAGATACGCAGTATTTT. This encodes CASSLGGDSRTDTQYF.

Written as DNA, the CDR3 is TGTGCCAGCAGGGCCTGGGGTGAGCAGTTCTTC. Translation: CASRAWGEQFF. V usage is TRBV6-1 and J usage is TRBJ2-1, with unresolved D. The V end lost 6 bases, the J end lost 9 bases, and 9 bases lay between the germline ends. CDR1 and CDR2 (germline): MNHNS, SASEGT. CDR3 size: 11 residues.

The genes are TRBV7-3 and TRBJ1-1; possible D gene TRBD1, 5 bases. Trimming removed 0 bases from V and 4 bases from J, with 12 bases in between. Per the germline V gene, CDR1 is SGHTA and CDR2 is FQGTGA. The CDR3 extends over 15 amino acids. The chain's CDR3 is CASSLTGGYGTEAFF. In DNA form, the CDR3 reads TGTGCCAGCAGCTTAACTGGGGGGTATGGCACTGAAGCTTTCTTT.

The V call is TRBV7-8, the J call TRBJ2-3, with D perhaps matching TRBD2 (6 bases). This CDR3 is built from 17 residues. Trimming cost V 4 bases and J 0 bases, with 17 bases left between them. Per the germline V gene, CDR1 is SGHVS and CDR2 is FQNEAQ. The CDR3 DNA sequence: TGTGCCAGCAGCTCCGGGACTGGGACGGTCAGCACAGATACGCAGTATTTT. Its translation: CASSSGTGTVSTDTQYF. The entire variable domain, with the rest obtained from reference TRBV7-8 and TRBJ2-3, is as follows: GAGVSQSPRYKVAKRGQDVALRCDPISGHVSLFWYQQALGQGPEFLTYFQNEAQLDKSGLPSDRFFAERPEGSVSTLKIQRTQQEDSAVYLCASSSGTGTVSTDTQYFGPGTRLTVL.

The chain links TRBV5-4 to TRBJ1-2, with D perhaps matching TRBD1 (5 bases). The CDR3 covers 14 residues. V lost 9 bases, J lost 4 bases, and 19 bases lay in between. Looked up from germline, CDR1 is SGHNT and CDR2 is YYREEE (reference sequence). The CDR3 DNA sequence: TGTGCCATCCATCGGGACCCTGCTGGCTATGGCTACACCTTC. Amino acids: CAIHRDPAGYGYTF.

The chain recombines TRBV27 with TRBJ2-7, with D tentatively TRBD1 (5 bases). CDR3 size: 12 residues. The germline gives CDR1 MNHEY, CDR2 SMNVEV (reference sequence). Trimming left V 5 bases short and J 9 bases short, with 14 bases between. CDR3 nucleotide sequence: TGTGCCAGCAGTCCACCAGGGCGTGGGCAGTACTTC. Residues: CASSPPGRGQYF.

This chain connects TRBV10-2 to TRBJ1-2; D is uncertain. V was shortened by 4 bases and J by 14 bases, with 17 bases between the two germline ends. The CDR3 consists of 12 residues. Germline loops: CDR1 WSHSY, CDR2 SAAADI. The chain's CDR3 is CASSGPPAPPTF. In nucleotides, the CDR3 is TGCGCCAGCAGTGGGCCCCCTGCCCCCCCAACCTTC.

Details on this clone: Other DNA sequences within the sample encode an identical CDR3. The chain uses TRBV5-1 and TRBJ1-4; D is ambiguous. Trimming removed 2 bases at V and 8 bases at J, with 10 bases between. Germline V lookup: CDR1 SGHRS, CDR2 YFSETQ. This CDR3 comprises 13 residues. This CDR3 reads CASSLGQREKLFF. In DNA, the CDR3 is TGCGCCAGCAGCTTAGGGCAGAGAGAAAAACTGTTTTTT. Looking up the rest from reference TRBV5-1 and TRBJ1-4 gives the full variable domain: KAGVTQTPRYLIKTRGQQVTLSCSPISGHRSVSWYQQTPGQGLQFLFEYFSETQRNKGNFPGRFSGRQFSNSRSEMNVSTLELGDSALYLCASSLGQREKLFFGSGTQLSVL.

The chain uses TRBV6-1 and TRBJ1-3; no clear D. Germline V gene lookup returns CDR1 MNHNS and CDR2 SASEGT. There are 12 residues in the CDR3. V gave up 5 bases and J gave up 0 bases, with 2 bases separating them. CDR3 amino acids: CASSFSGNTIYF. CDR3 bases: TGTGCCAGCAGTTTCTCTGGAAACACCATATATTTT.

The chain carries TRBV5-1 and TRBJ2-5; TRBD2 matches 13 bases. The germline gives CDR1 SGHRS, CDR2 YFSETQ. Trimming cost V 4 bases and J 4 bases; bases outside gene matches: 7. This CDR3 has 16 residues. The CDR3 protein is CASSPRTSGGIETQYF. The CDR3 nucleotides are TGCGCCAGCAGCCCCAGGACTAGCGGGGGAATAGAGACCCAGTACTTC.

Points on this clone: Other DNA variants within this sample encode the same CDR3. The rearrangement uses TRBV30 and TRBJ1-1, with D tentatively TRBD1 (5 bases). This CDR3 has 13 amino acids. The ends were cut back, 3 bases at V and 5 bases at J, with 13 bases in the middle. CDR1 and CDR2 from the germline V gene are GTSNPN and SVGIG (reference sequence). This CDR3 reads CAWRRQGGTEAFF. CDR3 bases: TGTGCCTGGAGAAGGCAGGGCGGAACTGAAGCTTTCTTT.

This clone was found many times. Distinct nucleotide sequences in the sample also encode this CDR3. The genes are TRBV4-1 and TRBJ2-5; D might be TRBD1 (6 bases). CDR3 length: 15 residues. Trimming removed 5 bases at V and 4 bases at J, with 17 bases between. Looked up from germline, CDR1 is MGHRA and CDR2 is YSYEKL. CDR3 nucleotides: TGCGCCAGCAGCTCCGGGACAAGGGGGTCAGAGACCCAGTACTTC. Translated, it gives CASSSGTRGSETQYF.

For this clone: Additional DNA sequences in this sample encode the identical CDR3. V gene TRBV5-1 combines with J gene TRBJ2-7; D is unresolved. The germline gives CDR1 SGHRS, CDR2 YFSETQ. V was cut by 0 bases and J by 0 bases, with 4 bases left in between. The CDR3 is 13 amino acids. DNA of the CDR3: TGCGCCAGCAGCTTGGCCCCCTCCTACGAGCAGTACTTC. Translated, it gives CASSLAPSYEQYF.

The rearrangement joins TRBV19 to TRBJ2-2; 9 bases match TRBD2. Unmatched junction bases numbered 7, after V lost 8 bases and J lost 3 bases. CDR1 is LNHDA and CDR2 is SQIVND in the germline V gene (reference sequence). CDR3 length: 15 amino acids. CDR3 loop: CASLRSGRHTGELFF. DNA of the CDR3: TGTGCCAGTTTACGTAGCGGGAGACACACCGGGGAGCTGTTTTTT.

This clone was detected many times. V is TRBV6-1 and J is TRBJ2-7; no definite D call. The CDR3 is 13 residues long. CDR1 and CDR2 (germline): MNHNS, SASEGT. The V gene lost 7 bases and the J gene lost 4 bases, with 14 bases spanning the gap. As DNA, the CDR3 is TGTGCCAGCATCTCCCAGGCTGGGTACGAGCAGTACTTC. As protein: CASISQAGYEQYF.

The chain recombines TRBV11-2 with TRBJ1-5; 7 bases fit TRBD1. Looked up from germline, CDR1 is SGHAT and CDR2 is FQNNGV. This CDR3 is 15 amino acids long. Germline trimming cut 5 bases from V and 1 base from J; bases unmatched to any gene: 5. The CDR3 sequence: CASSLQQGSNQPQHF. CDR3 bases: TGTGCCAGCAGCCTGCAACAGGGGAGCAATCAGCCCCAGCATTTT.

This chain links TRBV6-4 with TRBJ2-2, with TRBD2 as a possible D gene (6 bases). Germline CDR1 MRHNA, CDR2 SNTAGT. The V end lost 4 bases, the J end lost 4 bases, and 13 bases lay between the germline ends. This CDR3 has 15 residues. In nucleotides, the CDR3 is TGTGCCAGCAGTGTAGAGGGAGGAGGCACCGGGGAGCTGTTTTTT. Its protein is CASSVEGGGTGELFF.

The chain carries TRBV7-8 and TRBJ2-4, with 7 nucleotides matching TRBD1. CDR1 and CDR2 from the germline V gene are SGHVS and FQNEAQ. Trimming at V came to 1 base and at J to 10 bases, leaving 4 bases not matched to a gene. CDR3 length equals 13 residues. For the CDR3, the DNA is TGTGCCAGCAGCTTAGGAGGACAGGATATTCAGTACTTC. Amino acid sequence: CASSLGGQDIQYF.

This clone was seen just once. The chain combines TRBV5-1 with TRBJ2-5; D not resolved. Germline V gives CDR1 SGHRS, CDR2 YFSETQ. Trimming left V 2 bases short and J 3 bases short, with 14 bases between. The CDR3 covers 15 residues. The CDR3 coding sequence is TGCGCCAGCAGCTTTGGGGTAGCTGGGGAAGAGACCCAGTACTTC. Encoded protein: CASSFGVAGEETQYF.

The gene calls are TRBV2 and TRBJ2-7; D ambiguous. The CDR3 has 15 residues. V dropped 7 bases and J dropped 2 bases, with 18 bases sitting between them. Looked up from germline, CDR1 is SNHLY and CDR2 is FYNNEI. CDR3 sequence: CASTRILDVAYEQYF. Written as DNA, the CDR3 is TGTGCCAGCACGCGAATTTTAGACGTTGCCTACGAGCAGTACTTC.

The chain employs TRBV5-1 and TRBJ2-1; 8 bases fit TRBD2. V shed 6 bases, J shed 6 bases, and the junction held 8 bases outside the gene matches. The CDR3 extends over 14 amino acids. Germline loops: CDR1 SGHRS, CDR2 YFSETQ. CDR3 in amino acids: CASTFLAGGNEQFF. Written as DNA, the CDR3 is TGCGCCAGCACTTTTTTGGCGGGAGGCAATGAGCAGTTCTTC.

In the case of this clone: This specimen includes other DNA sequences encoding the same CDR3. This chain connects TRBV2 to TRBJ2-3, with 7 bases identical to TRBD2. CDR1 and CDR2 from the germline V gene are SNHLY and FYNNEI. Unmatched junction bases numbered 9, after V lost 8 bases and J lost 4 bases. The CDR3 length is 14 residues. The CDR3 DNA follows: TGTGCCAGCCGTGGGGCGGGAGTGGCAGATACGCAGTATTTT. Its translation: CASRGAGVADTQYF.

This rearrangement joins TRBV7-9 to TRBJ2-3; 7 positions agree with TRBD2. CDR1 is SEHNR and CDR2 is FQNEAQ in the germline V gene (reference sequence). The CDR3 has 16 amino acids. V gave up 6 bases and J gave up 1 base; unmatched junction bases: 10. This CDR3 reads CASRSRQTSGTDTQYF. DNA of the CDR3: TGTGCCAGCAGATCACGCCAAACTAGCGGCACAGATACGCAGTATTTT.

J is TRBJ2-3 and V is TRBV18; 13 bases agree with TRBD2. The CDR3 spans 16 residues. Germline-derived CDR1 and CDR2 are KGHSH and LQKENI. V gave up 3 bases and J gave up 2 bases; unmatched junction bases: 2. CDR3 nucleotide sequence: TGTGCCAGCTCACCGGGGACTAGCGGGGCCACAGATACGCAGTATTTT. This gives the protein CASSPGTSGATDTQYF.

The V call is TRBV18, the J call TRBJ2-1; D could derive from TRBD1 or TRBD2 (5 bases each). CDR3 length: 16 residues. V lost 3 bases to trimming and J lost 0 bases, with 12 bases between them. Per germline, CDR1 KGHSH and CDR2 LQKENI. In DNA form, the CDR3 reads TGTGCCAGCTCACCCGGGACGATAGACTCCTACAATGAGCAGTTCTTC. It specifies CASSPGTIDSYNEQFF.

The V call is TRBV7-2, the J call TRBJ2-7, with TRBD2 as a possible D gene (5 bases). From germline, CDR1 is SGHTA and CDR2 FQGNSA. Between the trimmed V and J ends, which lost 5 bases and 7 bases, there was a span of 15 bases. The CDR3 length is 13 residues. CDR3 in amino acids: CASSQLVTGEQYF. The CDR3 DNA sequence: TGTGCCAGCAGCCAACTAGTCACGGGGGAGCAGTACTTC.

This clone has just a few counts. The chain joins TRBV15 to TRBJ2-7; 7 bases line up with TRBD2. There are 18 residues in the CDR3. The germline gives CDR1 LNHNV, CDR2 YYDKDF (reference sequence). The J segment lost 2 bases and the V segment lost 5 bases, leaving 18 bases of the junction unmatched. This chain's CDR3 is CATSPGTGGTNLPYEQYF. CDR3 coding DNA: TGTGCCACCAGCCCCGGGACGGGAGGAACAAACCTCCCCTACGAGCAGTACTTC.

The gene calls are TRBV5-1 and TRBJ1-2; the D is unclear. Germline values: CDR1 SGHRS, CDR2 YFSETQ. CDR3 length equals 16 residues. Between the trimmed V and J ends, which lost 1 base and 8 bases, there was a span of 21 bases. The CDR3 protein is CASSLPSTEMSWGYTF. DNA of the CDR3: TGCGCCAGCAGCTTGCCTTCCACAGAAATGAGTTGGGGCTACACCTTC.

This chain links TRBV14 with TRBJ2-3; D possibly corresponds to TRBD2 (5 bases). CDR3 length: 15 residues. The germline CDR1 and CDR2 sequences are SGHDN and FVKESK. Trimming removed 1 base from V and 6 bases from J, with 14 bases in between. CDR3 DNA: TGTGCCAGCAGCCAAGTACCATCGGGGTTGGATACGCAGTATTTT. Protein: CASSQVPSGLDTQYF.